The TCR beta chain under discussion was sequenced for a study of T cell responses to AZD1222 COVID-19 vaccine. Study-level points and caveats: Spike-specific TCR depth and breadth grew after two AZD1222 doses. In all cases, repertoires were sampled only after the peak T cell response. Regions 160-218 and 743-854 dominated among vaccine-associated CD4 TCRs spanning spike.

Data came from immunoSEQ multiplex PCR; TCRdb stores just in-frame clones and leaves some out. The sample carries more than 150,000 clones, about 85% recorded once. Germline V lookup: CDR1 SGDLS, CDR2 YYNGEE. The CDR3 length is 14 residues. With 4 bases removed from V and 3 bases from J, the gap between germline ends came to 10 bases. To note about this clone: Its antigen is unknown.

The rearrangement links TRBV9 to TRBJ1-4; no definite D call. This TCR derives from an adult who had recovered from COVID-19. The material was peripheral blood, obtained after recovery from COVID-19. The DNA for the CDR3 is TGTGCCAGCAGCTTATCCGGGGCTAATGAAAAACTGTTTTTT. Encoded protein: CASSLSGANEKLFF.